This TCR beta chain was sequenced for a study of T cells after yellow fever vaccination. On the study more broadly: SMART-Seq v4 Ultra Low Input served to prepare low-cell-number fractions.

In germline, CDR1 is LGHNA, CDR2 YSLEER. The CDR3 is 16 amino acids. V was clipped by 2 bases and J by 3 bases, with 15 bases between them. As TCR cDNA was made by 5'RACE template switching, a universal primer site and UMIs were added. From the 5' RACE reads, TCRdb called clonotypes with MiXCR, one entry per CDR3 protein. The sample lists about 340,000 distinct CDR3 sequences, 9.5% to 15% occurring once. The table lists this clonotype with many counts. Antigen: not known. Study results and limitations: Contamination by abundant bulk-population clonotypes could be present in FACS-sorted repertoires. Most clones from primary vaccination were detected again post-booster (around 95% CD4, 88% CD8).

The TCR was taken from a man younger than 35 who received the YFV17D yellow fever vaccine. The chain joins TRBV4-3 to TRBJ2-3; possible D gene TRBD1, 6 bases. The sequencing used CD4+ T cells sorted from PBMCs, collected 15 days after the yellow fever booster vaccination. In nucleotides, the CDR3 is TGCGCCAGCAGCCAATCCGGGACGAGGGGGACAGATACGCAGTATTTT. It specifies CASSQSGTRGTDTQYF.